This record covers a single T cell receptor beta chain. The germline gives CDR1 SGDLS, CDR2 YYNGEE. V was cut by 4 bases and J by 0 bases, with 8 bases left in between. The CDR3 has 15 amino acids. This sample was taken from a study of cytomegalovirus exposure and HLA in healthy donors. The data were produced by immunoSEQ multiplex PCR, yet TCRdb's version contains in-frame clones alone and is incomplete. The data contain about 98,000 clones, approximately 90% of them singletons. The sequence derives from a woman aged 30 to 39 in good health and CMV-seronegative. Sample: PBMCs. The V gene is TRBV9, the J gene TRBJ2-6, with D possibly TRBD2 on 5 matching bases. CDR3 loop: CASSPGISGANVLTF. CDR3 nucleotide sequence: TGTGCCAGCAGCCCCGGGATCTCTGGGGCCAACGTCCTGACTTTC.